This T cell receptor (beta chain) is from a study of CD8 T cells in Susac syndrome (dated by TCRdb to between 2019 and 2020). Regarding the complete study: Repertoire sequencing was used to test whether CD8+ T cell activation and differentiation in Susac syndrome was antigen driven. On the study overall, not on this receptor specifically: The number of individuals in the TCR sequencing and HLA analysis was acknowledged as relatively small.

High-throughput TCR beta sequencing profiled peripheral blood CD8+ and CD4+ T cells from healthy donors, Susac syndrome patients and multiple sclerosis patients. Treatment-naive patients with stable or active relapsing-remitting disease fulfilling revised McDonald criteria were used as multiple sclerosis controls. Bulk CD8+ and CD4+ T cells were purified by magnetic negative isolation, whereas CD8+ TEMRA cells were enriched by FACS. Blood was drawn into EDTA tubes, processed within 24 hours, and PBMCs were isolated by density gradient centrifugation. PBMCs intended for TCR sequencing were cryopreserved in liquid nitrogen and were subsequently thawed in a 37 degrees C water bath. Purity of sorted or isolated CD4+, CD8+ and CD8+ TEMRA cells was at least 90%. This clonotype occurred once. There is no known antigen for this receptor. Base qualities are not recorded, but no much larger clone differs from it by a single base. One read yields weak evidence.

The germline V gene encodes CDR1 LGHDT and CDR2 YNNKEL (reference sequence). Between the V and J ends, shortened by 1 base and 2 bases respectively, the junction contains 12 bases. From cysteine to phenylalanine, the CDR3 is 15 amino acids long. CDR3 DNA is the only sequence kept; it has 45 bases, read in frame from the first base. RNA was extracted using the RNeasy kit, and about 0.45 to 1 microgram was reverse transcribed with random hexamers. TCR beta CDR3 regions were amplified with the immunoSEQ multiplex PCR assay covering 54 Vbeta and 13 Jbeta segments. To correct PCR amplification bias, a synthetic template baseline was used for both primer optimization and computational correction. From the authors' description of their analysis: Reads were annotated to V, D and J genes according to IMGT and were analyzed with immunoSEQ Analyzer, with only productive sequences retained. To calculate clonality, Shannon entropy was normalized by log2 of the number of productive unique sequences and then subtracted from one. For each patient and control, public and private clones were evaluated among the 100 most prevalent clones. Clones were defined as Susac-specific when absent from the healthy and MS cohorts, from roughly 1,000 published viral clones and from other ImmuneACCESS disease sequences. TCRdb took the public reads, trimmed them with fastp at Q25, ran MiXCR for clone calling and kept in-frame beta chains. Rows with a matching CDR3 protein are joined into one entry that keeps the most common DNA and genes. The V and J calls shown here were made by TCRdb, not taken from the authors' results. This sample has a few hundred thousand distinct CDR3 sequences in its table, and 85% to 95% of those were observed once. The ten largest clones add up to around 0.08% of the sample.

The chain joins TRBV3-1 to TRBJ2-7, with the D gene not clear enough to name. The sequence was collected from a human donor with multiple sclerosis. Specimen: CD4+ T cells from PBMCs. The DNA sequence is TGTGCCAGCAGCCAAGGCCCTCCGACGGCCTACGAGCAGTACTTC. Protein translation: CASSQGPPTAYEQYF.